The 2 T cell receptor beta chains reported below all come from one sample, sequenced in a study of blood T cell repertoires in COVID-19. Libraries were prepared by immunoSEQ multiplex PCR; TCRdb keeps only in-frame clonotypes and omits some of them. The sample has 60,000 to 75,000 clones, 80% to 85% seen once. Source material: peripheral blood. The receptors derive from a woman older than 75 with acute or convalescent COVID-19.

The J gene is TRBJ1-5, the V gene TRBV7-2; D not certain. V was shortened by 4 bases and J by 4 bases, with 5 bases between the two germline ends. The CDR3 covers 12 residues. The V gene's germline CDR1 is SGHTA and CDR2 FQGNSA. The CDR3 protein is CASSSINQPQHF. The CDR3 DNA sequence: TGTGCCAGCAGCTCTATTAATCAGCCCCAGCATTTT.

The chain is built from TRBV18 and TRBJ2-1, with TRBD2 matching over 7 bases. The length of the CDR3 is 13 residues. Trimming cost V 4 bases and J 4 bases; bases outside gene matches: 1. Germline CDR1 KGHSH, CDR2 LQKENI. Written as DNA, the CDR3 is TGTGCCAGCTCACGGGAGGGTTACAATGAGCAGTTCTTC. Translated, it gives CASSREGYNEQFF.